The 10 T cell receptor beta chains below all came from one sample that was sequenced in a study of blood T cell repertoires in COVID-19. Generated by immunoSEQ multiplex PCR, the TCRdb table keeps only in-frame clones and is missing some. Of about 190,000 clones listed, approximately 84% are singletons. Sequences were obtained from PBMCs or T cells enriched from blood (not recorded which). These receptors were taken from a woman aged 25 to 39 who had recovered from COVID-19.

This clone was observed once. The rearrangement joins TRBV14 to TRBJ2-6, with TRBD1 matching 8 bases. The CDR3 is made up of 18 amino acids. Germline CDR1 and CDR2: SGHDN and FVKESK. The J segment lost 3 bases and the V segment lost 2 bases, leaving 9 bases of the junction unmatched. This CDR3 is CASSQLGQGYVGANVLTF. CDR3 nucleotides: TGTGCCAGCAGCCAACTCGGACAGGGCTACGTTGGGGCCAACGTCCTGACTTTC.

This clone came up once. The chain couples TRBV6-5 to TRBJ1-3, with D unclear. The germline V and J ends were trimmed by 7 bases and 3 bases, with 7 bases remaining between them. The CDR3 length is 12 residues. Germline CDR1 MNHEY, CDR2 SVGAGI. DNA of the CDR3: TGTGCCAGCACCATCAATGGAAACACCATATATTTT. As protein: CASTINGNTIYF.

This chain uses TRBV5-1 with TRBJ2-3; D remains ambiguous. Trimming stripped 4 bases from V and 1 base from J, with 10 bases between. CDR3 length: 14 amino acids. Germline V CDR1 and CDR2: SGHRS, YFSETQ. CDR3 protein: CASSPLAGTDTQYF. CDR3 sequence (DNA): TGCGCCAGCAGCCCCCTCGCGGGCACAGATACGCAGTATTTT.

The chain is built from TRBV7-3 and TRBJ1-1, with D uncertain. Germline CDR1 and CDR2: SGHTA and FQGTGA. The CDR3 length is 13 residues. Trimming took 4 bases from V and 4 from J, leaving 10 bases between them. As DNA, the CDR3 is TGTGCCAGCAGCTCCCTAGCGGGCACTGAAGCTTTCTTT. Translation: CASSSLAGTEAFF.

The chain recombines TRBV7-9 with TRBJ1-2; tentatively, D is TRBD1 (5 bases). Germline V gene lookup returns CDR1 SEHNR and CDR2 FQNEAQ (reference sequence). V lost 6 bases to trimming and J lost 3 bases, with 14 bases between them. The CDR3 covers 14 residues. The CDR3 protein is CASSPTGRDYGYTF. CDR3 bases: TGTGCCAGCAGTCCAACAGGTAGAGACTATGGCTACACCTTC. Full variable domain (outside the CDR3, taken from reference TRBV7-9 and TRBJ1-2): DTGVSQNPRHKITKRGQNVTFRCDPISEHNRLYWYRQTLGQGPEFLTYFQNEAQLEKSRLLSDRFSAERPKGSFSTLEIQRTEQGDSAMYLCASSPTGRDYGYTFGSGTRLTVV.

The chain links TRBV5-1 to TRBJ2-1, with 14 bases lining up with TRBD2. CDR1 is SGHRS, CDR2 YFSETQ, per germline. J was trimmed by 6 bases and V by 6 bases; bases with no gene match: 5. The CDR3 totals 15 residues. CDR3 DNA sequence: TGCGCCAGCACTTCAGGACTAGCGGGAGGCAATGAGCAGTTCTTC. It specifies CASTSGLAGGNEQFF.

The chain carries TRBV10-3 and TRBJ1-2; possibly TRBD1 for D (5 bases). Germline assignment: CDR1 ENHRY and CDR2 SYGVKD. Trimming removed 5 bases at V and 5 bases at J, with 12 bases between. The CDR3 has 13 amino acids. The CDR3 bases are TGTGCCATCAGTACCGGGACTTCTTATGGCTACACCTTC. The encoded protein is CAISTGTSYGYTF.

The J gene is TRBJ2-3, the V gene TRBV5-1; D is unresolved. Trimming pared 4 bases from V and 5 bases from J, leaving 8 bases between. CDR1 is SGHRS, CDR2 YFSETQ, per germline. The CDR3 length is 12 residues. CDR3 in DNA: TGCGCCAGCAGCATAGTTAAAGATACGCAGTATTTT. Translating it yields CASSIVKDTQYF.

In this sample, this clone turned up once. The CDR3 DNA reads as TGTGCCACCAGTGATTCGGGACTAGCCCTAAAAGAGACCCAGTACTTC. It is translated as CATSDSGLALKETQYF. The J gene is TRBJ2-5, the V gene TRBV24-1, with 9 bases matching TRBD2. The CDR3 has 16 amino acids. Germline V CDR1 and CDR2: KGHDR, SFDVKD. The junction had 6 bases not matched to a gene; V was cut back by 2 bases and J by 3 bases.

The chain combines TRBV28 with TRBJ2-5; 9 positions agree with TRBD1. Germline loops: CDR1 MDHEN, CDR2 SYDVKM. Trimming at V came to 4 bases and at J to 2 bases, leaving 11 bases not matched to a gene. This CDR3 is built from 17 residues. DNA of the CDR3: TGTGCCAGCAGTTCCCAGACAGGGGGTGGCGGGCAAGAGACCCAGTACTTC. Protein product: CASSSQTGGGGQETQYF.